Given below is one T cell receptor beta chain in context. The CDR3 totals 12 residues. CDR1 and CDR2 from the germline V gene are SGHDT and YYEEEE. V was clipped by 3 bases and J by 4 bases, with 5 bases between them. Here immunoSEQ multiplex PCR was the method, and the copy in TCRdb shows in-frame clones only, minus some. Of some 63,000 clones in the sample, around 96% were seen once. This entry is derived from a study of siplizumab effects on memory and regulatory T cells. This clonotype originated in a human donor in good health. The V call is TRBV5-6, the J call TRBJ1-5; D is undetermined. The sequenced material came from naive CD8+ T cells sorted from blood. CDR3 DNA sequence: TGTGCCAGCAGCTCGGGGAATCAGCCCCAGCATTTT. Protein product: CASSSGNQPQHF.